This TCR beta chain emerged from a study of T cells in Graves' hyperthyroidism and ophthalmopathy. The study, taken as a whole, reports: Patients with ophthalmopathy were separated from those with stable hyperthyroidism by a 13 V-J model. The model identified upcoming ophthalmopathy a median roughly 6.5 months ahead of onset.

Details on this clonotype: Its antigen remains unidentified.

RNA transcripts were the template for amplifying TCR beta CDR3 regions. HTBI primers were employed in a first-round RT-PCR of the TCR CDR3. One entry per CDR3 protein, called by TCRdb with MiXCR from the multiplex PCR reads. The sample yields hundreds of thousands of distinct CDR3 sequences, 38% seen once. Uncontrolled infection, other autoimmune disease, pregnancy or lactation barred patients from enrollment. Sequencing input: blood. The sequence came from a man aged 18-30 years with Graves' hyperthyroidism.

The CDR3 protein is CASSYSGGVNTEAFF. In DNA, the CDR3 is TGTGCCAGCAGTTACTCGGGGGGAGTGAACACTGAAGCTTTCTTT. This chain connects TRBV6-5 to TRBJ1-1; the D gene is possibly TRBD1 (5 bases). The CDR3 is 15 amino acids. The germline gives CDR1 MNHEY, CDR2 SVGAGI. Between the trimmed V and J ends, which lost 0 bases and 0 bases, there was a span of 8 bases.